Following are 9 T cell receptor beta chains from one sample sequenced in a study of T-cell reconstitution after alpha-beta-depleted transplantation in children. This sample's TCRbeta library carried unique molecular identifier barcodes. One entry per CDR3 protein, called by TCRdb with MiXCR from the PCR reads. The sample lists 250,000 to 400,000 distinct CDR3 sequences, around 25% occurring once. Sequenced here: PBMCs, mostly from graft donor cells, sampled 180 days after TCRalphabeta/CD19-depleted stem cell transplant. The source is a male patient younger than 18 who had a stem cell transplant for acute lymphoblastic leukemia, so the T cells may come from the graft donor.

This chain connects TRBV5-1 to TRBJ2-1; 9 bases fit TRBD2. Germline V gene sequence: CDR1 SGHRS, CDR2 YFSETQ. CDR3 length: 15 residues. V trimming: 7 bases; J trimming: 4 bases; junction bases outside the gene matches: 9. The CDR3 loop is CASDPGTSLYNEQFF. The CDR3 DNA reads TGCGCCAGCGATCCCGGGACTAGCCTTTACAATGAGCAGTTCTTC. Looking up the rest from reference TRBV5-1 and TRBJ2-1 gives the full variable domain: KAGVTQTPRYLIKTRGQQVTLSCSPISGHRSVSWYQQTPGQGLQFLFEYFSETQRNKGNFPGRFSGRQFSNSRSEMNVSTLELGDSALYLCASDPGTSLYNEQFFGPGTRLTVL.

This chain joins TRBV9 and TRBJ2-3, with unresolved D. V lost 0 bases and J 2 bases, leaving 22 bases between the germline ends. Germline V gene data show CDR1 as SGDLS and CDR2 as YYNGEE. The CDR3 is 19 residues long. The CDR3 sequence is CASSVEDSRWTYDTDTQYF. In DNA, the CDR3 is TGTGCCAGCAGCGTAGAAGATAGTCGCTGGACGTATGACACAGATACGCAGTATTTT.

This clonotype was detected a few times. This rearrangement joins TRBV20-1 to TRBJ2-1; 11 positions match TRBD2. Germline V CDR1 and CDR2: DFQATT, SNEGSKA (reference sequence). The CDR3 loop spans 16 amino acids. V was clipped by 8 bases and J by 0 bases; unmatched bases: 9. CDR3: CSSTSGSRSSYNEQFF. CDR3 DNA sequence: TGCAGTAGTACTAGCGGGAGCCGGAGCTCCTACAATGAGCAGTTCTTC.

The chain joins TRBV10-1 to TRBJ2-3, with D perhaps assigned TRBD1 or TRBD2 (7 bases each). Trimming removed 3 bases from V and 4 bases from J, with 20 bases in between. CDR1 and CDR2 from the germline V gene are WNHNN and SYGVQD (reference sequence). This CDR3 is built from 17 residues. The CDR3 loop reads CASSDRGGGRMSDTQYF. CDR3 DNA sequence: TGCGCCAGCAGTGATCGAGGGGGCGGGAGAATGTCAGATACGCAGTATTTT.

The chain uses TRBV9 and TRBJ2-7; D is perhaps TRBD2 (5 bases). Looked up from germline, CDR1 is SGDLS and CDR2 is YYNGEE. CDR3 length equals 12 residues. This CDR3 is CVARGFPGEGYF. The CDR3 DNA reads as TGTGTCGCCCGGGGATTCCCCGGAGAGGGGTACTTC.

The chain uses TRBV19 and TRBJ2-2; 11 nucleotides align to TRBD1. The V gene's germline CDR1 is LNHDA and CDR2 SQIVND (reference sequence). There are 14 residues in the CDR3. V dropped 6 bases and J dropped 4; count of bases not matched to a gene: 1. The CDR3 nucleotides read TGTGCCAGTAGGGACAGGGGGCTCACCGGGGAGCTGTTTTTT. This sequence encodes CASRDRGLTGELFF.

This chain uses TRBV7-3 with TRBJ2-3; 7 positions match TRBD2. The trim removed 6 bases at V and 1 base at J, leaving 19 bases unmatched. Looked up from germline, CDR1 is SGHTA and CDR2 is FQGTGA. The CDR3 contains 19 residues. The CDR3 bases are TGTGCCAGCAGTTCAAGGAGGTGGGCCGGGAGGCCTGGCACAGATACGCAGTATTTT. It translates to CASSSRRWAGRPGTDTQYF.

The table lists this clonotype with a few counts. The CDR3 here is CASSRTTYEQYF. The CDR3 region has the DNA TGCGCCAGCAGTCGAACCACCTACGAGCAGTACTTC. The gene calls are TRBV5-1 and TRBJ2-7; no definite D call. The germline gives CDR1 SGHRS, CDR2 YFSETQ. This CDR3 contains 12 residues. The V and J ends lost 5 bases and 2 bases respectively, with 8 bases between them.

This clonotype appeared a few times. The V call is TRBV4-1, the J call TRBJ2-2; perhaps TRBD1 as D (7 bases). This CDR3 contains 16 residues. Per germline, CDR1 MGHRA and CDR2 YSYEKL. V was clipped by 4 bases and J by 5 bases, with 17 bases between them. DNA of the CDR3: TGCGCCAGCAGCCTACAGACTAGGGGGCTTACCGGGGAGCTGTTTTTT. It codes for CASSLQTRGLTGELFF.